This T cell receptor beta chain was identified in a study of CD8+ T cells in alopecia areata. Peripheral blood and lesional scalp punch biopsies came from alopecia areata patients. PBMCs yielded sorted CD4+ and CD8+ T cells. Isolated RNA was reverse transcribed into cDNA used as the sequencing template. The repertoire was sequenced with immunoSEQ multiplex PCR; TCRdb's copy has only in-frame clones and lacks some. Found here are fewer than 200,000 clones, approximately 70% of them singletons; the top ten hold roughly 10%. The J segment lost 1 base and the V segment lost 3 bases, leaving 3 bases of the junction unmatched. There are 15 residues in the CDR3. Germline V gives CDR1 SGDLS, CDR2 YYNGEE.

The gene calls are TRBV9 and TRBJ2-3; 9 bases agree with TRBD2. The sequencing here drew on CD8+ T cells sorted from blood, taken at week 0. This TCR was sampled from a human donor with alopecia areata. As DNA, the CDR3 is TGTGCCAGCAGCGCGACTAGCGGAGGCACAGATACGCAGTATTTT. Encoded protein: CASSATSGGTDTQYF.